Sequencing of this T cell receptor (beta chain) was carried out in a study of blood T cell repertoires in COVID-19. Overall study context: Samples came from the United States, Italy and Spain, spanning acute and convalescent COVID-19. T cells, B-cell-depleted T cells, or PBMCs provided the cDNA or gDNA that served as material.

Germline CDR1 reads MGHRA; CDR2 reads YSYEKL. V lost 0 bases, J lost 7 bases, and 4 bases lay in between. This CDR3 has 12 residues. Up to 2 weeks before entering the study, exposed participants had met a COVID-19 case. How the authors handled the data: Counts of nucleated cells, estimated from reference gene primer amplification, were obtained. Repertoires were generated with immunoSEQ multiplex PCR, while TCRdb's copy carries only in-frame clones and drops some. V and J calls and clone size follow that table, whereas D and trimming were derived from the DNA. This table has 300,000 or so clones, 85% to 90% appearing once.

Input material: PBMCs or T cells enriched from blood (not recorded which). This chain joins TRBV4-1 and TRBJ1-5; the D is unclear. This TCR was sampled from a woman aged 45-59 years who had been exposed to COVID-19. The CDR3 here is CASSQDQQPQHF. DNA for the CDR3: TGCGCCAGCAGCCAAGATCAACAGCCCCAGCATTTT.